These T cell receptor beta chains were read from a single sample in a study of human T cells and chemical hapten exposure. TCRdb passed the RACE reads through MiXCR, listing each CDR3 protein once. The table lists over 300,000 distinct CDR3 sequences, 4.5% to 5.5% of them singletons. This material consisted of whole blood, taken in connection with sensitization to the hapten diphenylcyclopropenone (DPC). These receptors were taken from a woman aged 50 to 60 with alopecia areata. Some clones in this sample may be carry-over from other donors' samples. The CDR3 runs from the conserved cysteine through the conserved F or W. A D gene is named only where the DNA matches it firmly. Clone size appears in some rows only: once, few, many, or a class for an expanded clone.

TRBJ2-5	TRBV2	TRBD1	-	CASSDGQGGLETQYF	TGTGCCAGCAGTGATGGACAGGGGGGCTTGGAGACCCAGTACTTC
TRBJ1-6	TRBV7-2	-	many	CASSSQPNNSPLHF	TGTGCCAGCAGCTCCCAGCCTAATAATTCACCCCTCCACTTT
TRBJ2-1	TRBV27	TRBD2	-	CASNPPGGSDNEQFF	TGTGCCAGCAACCCCCCCGGGGGGAGCGACAATGAGCAGTTCTTC
TRBJ2-5	TRBV6-5	TRBD2	few	CASSYRLAAPQETQYF	TGTGCCAGCAGTTACAGACTAGCGGCCCCACAAGAGACCCAGTACTTC
TRBJ2-6	TRBV28	-	many	CASSPDRLSGANVLTF	TGTGCCAGCAGCCCGGACAGACTCTCTGGGGCCAACGTCCTGACTTTC
TRBJ2-7	TRBV13	TRBD2	many	CASSLGRAGGYEQYF	TGTGCCAGCAGCTTAGGCCGAGCGGGAGGGTACGAGCAGTACTTC
TRBJ2-7	TRBV5-1	TRBD2	-	CASSPTSGGQYEQYF	TGCGCCAGCAGCCCCACTAGCGGGGGCCAGTACGAGCAGTACTTC
TRBJ2-7	TRBV7-9	TRBD1	many	CASSRPDRDGQYF	TGTGCCAGCAGCCGGCCCGACAGGGACGGGCAGTACTTC
TRBJ2-1	TRBV5-5	-	many	CASSLVVYNEQFF	TGTGCCAGCAGCTTGGTAGTCTACAATGAGCAGTTCTTC
TRBJ2-1	TRBV6-5	TRBD1	many	CASSYSTGSEQFF	TGTGCCAGCAGTTACTCGACAGGGAGTGAGCAGTTCTTC
TRBJ1-1	TRBV29-1	-	-	CSVEASSTEAFF	TGCAGCGTTGAAGCCTCCAGCACTGAAGCTTTCTTT
TRBJ2-3	TRBV29-1	-	many	CSSGQGVYTQYF	TGCAGCTCGGGACAAGGGGTATATACGCAGTATTTT
TRBJ1-1	TRBV27	-	few	CASSGAGFVTEAFF	TGTGCCAGCAGTGGGGCGGGATTCGTCACTGAAGCTTTCTTT
TRBJ2-5	TRBV7-9	-	few	CASSSPNRLQETQYF	TGTGCCAGCAGCTCCCCAAACAGGTTACAAGAGACCCAGTACTTC
TRBJ2-3	TRBV7-9	-	many	CASTSGSYTQYF	TGTGCCAGCACCTCCGGGAGTTATACGCAGTATTTT
TRBJ1-5	TRBV10-2	-	many	CASAVGGSNQPQHF	TGCGCCAGCGCCGTGGGGGGAAGCAATCAGCCCCAGCATTTT
TRBJ1-6	TRBV7-2	-	-	CASATSYNSPLHF	TGTGCCAGCGCCACCTCCTATAATTCACCCCTCCACTTT
TRBJ1-4	TRBV9	TRBD1	-	CASSMGTDLATNEKLFF	TGTGCCAGCAGCATGGGGACAGATCTCGCAACTAATGAAAAACTGTTTTTT
TRBJ2-1	TRBV7-6	-	many	CASQDRGFSDEQFF	TGTGCCAGCCAGGACCGGGGGTTTAGTGATGAGCAGTTCTTC
TRBJ2-2	TRBV4-1	TRBD2	many	CASSPALAGVYTGELFF	TGCGCCAGCAGCCCCGCACTAGCGGGAGTGTATACCGGGGAGCTGTTTTTT
TRBJ1-2	TRBV7-2	-	-	CASSPTVNYGYTF	TGTGCCAGCAGCCCGACAGTTAACTATGGCTACACCTTC
TRBJ2-7	TRBV2	-	-	CASKDWYFEQYF	TGTGCCAGCAAAGACTGGTACTTCGAGCAGTACTTC
TRBJ2-5	TRBV25-1	-	many	CASCGVGVQETQYF	TGTGCCAGTTGTGGGGTCGGAGTCCAAGAGACCCAGTACTTC
TRBJ1-1	TRBV7-6	-	-	CASSLGGGLNTEAFF	TGTGCCAGCAGCTTAGGTGGGGGACTGAACACTGAAGCTTTCTTT
TRBJ2-3	TRBV20-1	-	many	CSAPLQGGPDTQYF	TGCAGTGCCCCGCTGCAGGGTGGGCCAGATACGCAGTATTTT
TRBJ2-3	TRBV5-6	-	many	CASSLAERLNTQYF	TGTGCCAGCAGCTTGGCGGAGAGGTTGAATACGCAGTATTTT
TRBJ1-1	TRBV18	-	many	CASSPAVMNTEAFF	TGTGCCAGCTCACCAGCAGTTATGAACACTGAAGCTTTCTTT
TRBJ2-3	TRBV29-1	TRBD1	-	CSVEGQGAADTQYF	TGCAGCGTTGAAGGGCAGGGGGCGGCGGATACGCAGTATTTT
TRBJ1-1	TRBV7-9	-	many	CASSPILLNTEAFF	TGTGCCAGCAGCCCAATACTGTTGAACACTGAAGCTTTCTTT
TRBJ1-4	TRBV12-3/TRBV12-4	-	-	CASTLGGGDEKLFF	TGTGCCAGCACCTTAGGGGGAGGGGATGAAAAACTGTTTTTT
TRBJ2-5	TRBV6-5	TRBD2	-	CASSTEGRGYQETQYF	TGTGCCAGCAGTACCGAGGGGCGGGGGTACCAAGAGACCCAGTACTTC
TRBJ1-5	TRBV4-3	-	few	CASSQVWTGNQPQHF	TGCGCCAGCAGCCAAGTTTGGACGGGCAATCAGCCCCAGCATTTT
TRBJ2-5	TRBV7-2	-	-	CASSLEGRIQETQYF	TGTGCCAGCAGCTTAGAGGGACGCATCCAAGAGACCCAGTACTTC
TRBJ2-3	TRBV3-1	-	-	CASSQRPFRDTQYF	TGTGCCAGCAGCCAAAGGCCCTTTCGAGATACGCAGTATTTT
TRBJ2-7	TRBV9	TRBD2	-	CASSLAGDTNEQYF	TGTGCCAGCAGCTTAGCGGGGGATACGAACGAGCAGTACTTC
TRBJ2-7	TRBV6-5	TRBD2	many	CASSYVAGEPYEQYF	TGTGCCAGCAGTTACGTAGCGGGGGAACCCTACGAGCAGTACTTC
TRBJ2-7	TRBV6-2/TRBV6-3	-	many	CASSPPVSGEQYF	TGTGCCAGCAGCCCACCGGTTTCGGGCGAGCAGTACTTC
TRBJ2-6	TRBV13	-	many	CASSLGVGANVLTF	TGTGCCAGCAGCTTAGGGGTCGGGGCCAACGTCCTGACTTTC
TRBJ2-7	TRBV7-2	TRBD2	many	CASSGTSGTYEQYF	TGTGCCAGCAGCGGGACTAGCGGGACCTACGAGCAGTACTTC
TRBJ2-5	TRBV9	TRBD2	-	CASSSSGEEETQYF	TGTGCCAGCAGTTCGAGCGGGGAGGAAGAGACCCAGTACTTC
TRBJ1-5	TRBV2	-	few	CASSRDQSNQPQHF	TGTGCCAGCAGTCGGGACCAAAGCAATCAGCCCCAGCATTTT
TRBJ2-2	TRBV25-1	-	many	CASSEKYPIGELFF	TGTGCCAGCAGTGAAAAGTATCCGATCGGGGAGCTGTTTTTT
TRBJ2-1	TRBV12-3/TRBV12-4	-	many	CASSITGSAYGEQFF	TGTGCCAGCAGTATAACAGGGAGCGCGTATGGTGAGCAGTTCTTC
TRBJ2-3	TRBV5-1	-	many	CASSSGLLTQGDTQYF	TGCGCCAGCAGCTCCGGGCTCCTCACACAGGGAGATACGCAGTATTTT
TRBJ1-4	TRBV10-3	TRBD1	-	CAIGPDRGREKLFF	TGTGCCATCGGTCCGGACAGGGGACGTGAAAAACTGTTTTTT
TRBJ2-1	TRBV24-1	TRBD1	many	CATSDEVAGQGAYNEQFF	TGTGCCACCAGTGATGAAGTTGCGGGACAGGGGGCCTACAATGAGCAGTTCTTC
TRBJ1-5	TRBV3-1	-	many	CASSPVERQPQHF	TGTGCCAGCAGCCCTGTCGAACGGCAGCCCCAGCATTTT
TRBJ2-7	TRBV20-1	TRBD2	few	CSAFSSGSSYEQYF	TGCAGTGCCTTCTCTAGCGGGAGCTCCTACGAGCAGTACTTC
TRBJ2-3	TRBV5-1	-	many	CASSLASGRYAGLSIESTDTQYF	TGCGCCAGCAGCTTGGCATCGGGACGGTACGCCGGACTCTCCATCGAATCCACAGATACGCAGTATTTT
TRBJ2-7	TRBV28	TRBD1	many	CASSPGRGTGLFYEQYF	TGTGCCAGCAGCCCCGGTCGCGGGACAGGGCTCTTCTACGAGCAGTACTTC
TRBJ1-5	TRBV12-3/TRBV12-4	TRBD1	many	CASGPGTGNQPQHF	TGTGCCAGCGGCCCCGGGACAGGGAATCAGCCCCAGCATTTT
TRBJ1-5	TRBV7-8	TRBD1	few	CASSSKAGTGDSPQHF	TGTGCCAGCAGCTCGAAGGCCGGGACAGGCGATTCGCCCCAGCATTTT
TRBJ2-4	TRBV18	-	many	CASSSISGENIQYF	TGTGCCAGCTCATCGATATCGGGGGAAAACATTCAGTACTTC
TRBJ2-1	TRBV6-1	-	few	CASTRKRANEQFF	TGTGCCAGCACGCGAAAAAGGGCCAATGAGCAGTTCTTC
TRBJ2-1	TRBV14	TRBD2	-	CASSPRGAGDEQFF	TGTGCCAGCAGCCCAAGGGGAGCGGGGGATGAGCAGTTCTTC
TRBJ2-7	TRBV5-1	-	-	CASSDKRKSSYEQYF	TGCGCCAGCAGCGATAAGCGTAAGAGCTCCTACGAGCAGTACTTC
TRBJ2-1	TRBV7-2	-	many	CASSLASEGGRFF	TGTGCCAGCAGCTTAGCGTCGGAGGGGGGGCGGTTCTTC
TRBJ2-7	TRBV28	TRBD2	many	CASSGDRVRLAGGGYEQYF	TGTGCCAGCAGTGGGGACAGGGTAAGGCTAGCGGGAGGCGGCTACGAGCAGTACTTC
TRBJ2-5	TRBV3-1	TRBD1	-	CASSPTTGGGQETQYF	TGTGCCAGCAGCCCTACCACAGGGGGAGGCCAAGAGACCCAGTACTTC
TRBJ1-1	TRBV14	-	once	CASSQALRVGTEAFF	TGTGCCAGCAGCCAAGCCCTACGAGTCGGCACTGAAGCTTTCTTT